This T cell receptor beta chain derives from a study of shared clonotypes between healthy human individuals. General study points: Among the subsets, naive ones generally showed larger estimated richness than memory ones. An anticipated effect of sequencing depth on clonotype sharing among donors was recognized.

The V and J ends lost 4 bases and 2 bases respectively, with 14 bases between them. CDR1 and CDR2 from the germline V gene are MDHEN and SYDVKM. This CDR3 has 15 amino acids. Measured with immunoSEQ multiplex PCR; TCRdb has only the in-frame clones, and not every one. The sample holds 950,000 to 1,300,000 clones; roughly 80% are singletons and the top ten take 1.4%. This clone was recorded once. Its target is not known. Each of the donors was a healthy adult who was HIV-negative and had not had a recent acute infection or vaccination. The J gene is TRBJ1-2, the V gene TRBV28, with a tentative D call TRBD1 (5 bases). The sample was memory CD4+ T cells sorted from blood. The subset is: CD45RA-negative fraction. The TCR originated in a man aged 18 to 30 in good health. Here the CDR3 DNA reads TGTGCCAGCAGTTCTGCAACCGGGACCAACTATGGCTACACCTTC. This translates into CASSSATGTNYGYTF.